One and the same sample provided the 10 T cell receptor beta chains below, sequenced in a study of cytomegalovirus exposure and HLA in healthy donors. Clones were sequenced by immunoSEQ multiplex PCR, and TCRdb holds only the in-frame ones, with some missing. Of approximately 140,000 clones listed, 80% to 90% were seen once; the top ten hold almost 1.5%. Sequenced material: PBMCs. The receptor set was obtained from a woman under 40 in good health and CMV-seronegative.

This clone was found once. The chain employs TRBV2 and TRBJ2-5; tentatively, D is TRBD1 (6 bases). The CDR3 spans 13 residues. Germline V gene sequence: CDR1 SNHLY, CDR2 FYNNEI. The ends were cut back, 7 bases at V and 3 bases at J, with 12 bases in the middle. The CDR3 sequence: CASNRRQEETQYF. The CDR3 DNA follows: TGTGCCAGCAACCGAAGACAGGAAGAGACCCAGTACTTC.

The CDR3: CASSLHPGENTEAFF. The DNA of the CDR3 is TGTGCCAGCAGCTTACACCCGGGAGAAAACACTGAAGCTTTCTTT. The gene calls are TRBV7-2 and TRBJ1-1; D unresolved. The germline CDR1 and CDR2 sequences are SGHTA and FQGNSA. With 2 bases removed from V and 2 bases from J, the gap between germline ends came to 12 bases. The CDR3 has 15 amino acids.

The chain carries TRBV5-4 and TRBJ1-4, with no clear D. The V gene lost 0 bases and the J gene lost 0 bases, with 12 bases spanning the gap. From germline, CDR1 is SGHNT and CDR2 YYREEE (reference sequence). This CDR3 region has 17 residues. This chain's CDR3 is CASSLGGRSATNEKLFF. CDR3 in DNA: TGTGCCAGCAGCTTGGGCGGGAGGTCTGCAACTAATGAAAAACTGTTTTTT. The complete variable domain, with remaining parts taken from reference TRBV5-4 and TRBJ1-4, reads ETGVTQSPTHLIKTRGQQVTLRCSSQSGHNTVSWYQQALGQGPQFIFQYYREEENGRGNFPPRFSGLQFPNYSSELNVNALELDDSALYLCASSLGGRSATNEKLFFGSGTQLSVL.

This clone is a singleton in its sample. At one of its ends the junction is not consistent with the germline gene, which may arise from a read error. The genes are TRBV7-2 and TRBJ2-7; 7 nucleotides agree with TRBD1. This CDR3 spans 14 amino acids. Germline assignment: CDR1 SGHTA and CDR2 FQGNSA. The chain's CDR3 is CASSLDRARYEQYF. CDR3 in DNA: TGTGCCAGCAGTTTAGACAGGGCTCGTTACGAGCAGTACTTC.

To note about this clone: This same CDR3 is encoded by further DNA sequences in the sample. The CDR3 region has the DNA TGTGCCAGCAGTTACATGGCAGGTCAGCCCCAGCATTTT. It yields the protein CASSYMAGQPQHF. The chain has TRBV6-5 and TRBJ1-5; no firm D call. Trimming took off 2 bases at V and 6 bases at J, with 8 bases between the two ends. The CDR3 totals 13 residues. Germline V gene data show CDR1 as MNHEY and CDR2 as SVGAGI.

The chain links TRBV19 to TRBJ1-5; no definite D call. The CDR3 has 16 amino acids. V dropped 1 base and J dropped 0 bases, with 10 bases sitting between them. CDR1 is LNHDA and CDR2 is SQIVND in the germline V gene (reference sequence). The CDR3 spells CASSIATVYSNQPQHF. The CDR3 DNA reads TGTGCCAGTAGTATAGCTACAGTATATAGCAATCAGCCCCAGCATTTT.

The rearrangement links TRBV5-1 to TRBJ2-7; TRBD1 aligns across 7 bases. Germline V gives CDR1 SGHRS, CDR2 YFSETQ. This CDR3 comprises 16 residues. V was clipped by 5 bases and J by 1 base; unmatched bases: 12. The CDR3 spells CASSQTTGAGSYEQYF. CDR3 DNA: TGCGCCAGCAGTCAGACCACAGGGGCTGGATCCTACGAGCAGTACTTC.

This chain uses TRBV4-2 with TRBJ1-4, with a possible D match to TRBD1 (6 bases). Trimming stripped 1 base from V and 6 bases from J, with 15 bases between. The CDR3 is made up of 16 amino acids. The germline CDR1 and CDR2 sequences are LGHNA and YNFKEQ. The CDR3 coding sequence is TGTGCCAGCAGCCAAGGGGGGGGGCGCGGGTATGAAAAACTGTTTTTT. It is translated as CASSQGGGRGYEKLFF.

The gene calls are TRBV5-8 and TRBJ2-7; a weak D match, TRBD1 (5 bases). The CDR3 sequence is 14 residues long. Trimming removed 4 bases from V and 2 bases from J, with 13 bases in between. In germline, CDR1 is SGHTS, CDR2 YDEGEE. CDR3 amino acids: CASSEQALTYEQYF. The CDR3 region has the DNA TGTGCCAGCAGCGAACAGGCCCTCACCTACGAGCAGTACTTC.

V and J are TRBV18 and TRBJ2-7; 8 bases line up with TRBD1. The germline V gene encodes CDR1 KGHSH and CDR2 LQKENI. V lost 0 bases, J lost 7 bases, and 8 bases stayed unmatched. CDR3 length: 15 residues. This CDR3 reads CASSPPGTGPFEQYF. Written as DNA, the CDR3 is TGTGCCAGCTCACCACCCGGGACAGGACCCTTTGAGCAGTACTTC.